One and the same sample provided the 31 T cell receptor beta chains below, sequenced in a study of CD8+CD57+ T cells in acquired aplastic anemia (dated by TCRdb to 2017 to 2018). The reads were generated on an Illumina HiSeq 2000. TCR beta VDJ combination and CDR3 sequence profiling used genomic DNA as the template. The public reads were reprocessed in TCRdb via fastp at Q25 and MiXCR, keeping in-frame beta chains. Under each unique CDR3 protein, matching rows form one entry showing the most common genes and DNA. Present in this sample are approximately 190,000 distinct CDR3 sequences, less than 60% of which were seen just once. The top ten hold approximately 9.7% of the sample. Expansion of CD8+CD57+ cells had been shown by flow cytometry in the patients chosen for sequencing. Sequencing was done on a sample of sorted CD4+, CD8+, or CD8+CD57+ T cells (not recorded which) from PBMCs. The source of these receptors is a human donor with aplastic anemia.

The CDR3 nucleotides read TGTGCCATCAGTGCCGACAGGTCTCTGGGAAATGAGCAGTTCTTC. It is translated as CAISADRSLGNEQFF. The rearrangement uses TRBV10-3 and TRBJ2-1, with a possible D match to TRBD1 (6 bases). The CDR3 is made up of 15 amino acids. The germline gives CDR1 ENHRY, CDR2 SYGVKD. V gave up 4 bases and J gave up 7 bases, with 17 bases separating them.

The rearrangement joins TRBV6-5 to TRBJ2-7; D is unclear. This CDR3 has 14 residues. CDR1 and CDR2 from the germline V gene are MNHEY and SVGAGI. Deletions cut 2 bases from V and 2 bases from J, with 10 bases between. CDR3 in amino acids: CASSYGRKPYEQYF. DNA for the CDR3: TGTGCCAGCAGTTACGGCAGGAAACCCTACGAGCAGTACTTC.

This chain links TRBV2 with TRBJ1-1; 8 positions match TRBD1. CDR3 size: 13 residues. Germline V gives CDR1 SNHLY, CDR2 FYNNEI. J was trimmed by 4 bases and V by 5 bases; bases with no gene match: 3. The CDR3 DNA reads TGTGCCAGCAGTCCCGGGACAGGCACTGAAGCTTTCTTT. This encodes CASSPGTGTEAFF. The full variable domain, completed using reference TRBV2 and TRBJ1-1, is EPEVTQTPSHQVTQMGQEVILRCVPISNHLYFYWYRQILGQKVEFLVSFYNNEISEKSEIFDDQFSVERPDGSNFTLKIRSTKLEDSAMYFCASSPGTGTEAFFGQGTRLTVV.

With respect to this clonotype: One end of the junction varies from germline; a read error may be responsible. The V gene is TRBV7-2, the J gene TRBJ1-5, with D unclear. The CDR3 is 14 amino acids. The germline V gene has CDR1 SGHTA and CDR2 FQGNSA. The CDR3 reads CASSRIYYNEPQHF. The CDR3 nucleotides read TGTGCCAGCAGCAGAATTTACTACAATGAGCCCCAGCATTTT.

This clonotype has at least ten counts. The rearrangement links TRBV5-6 to TRBJ2-3; 10 positions match TRBD1. This CDR3 has 18 amino acids. V was pared by 0 bases and J by 1 base, with 8 bases of the junction left unmatched. Germline CDR1 and CDR2: SGHDT and YYEEEE. The CDR3 reads CASSLGGTGVFGTDTQYF. The CDR3 nucleotides are TGTGCCAGCAGCTTGGGGGGGACAGGGGTTTTTGGCACAGATACGCAGTATTTT.

The CDR3 coding sequence is TGTGCCAGCAGTTTAGAAAGCTCCTACAATGAGCAGTTCTTC. It is translated as CASSLESSYNEQFF. The rearrangement joins TRBV12-3 or TRBV12-4 to TRBJ2-1, with D unclear. The germline V and J ends were trimmed by 1 base and 0 bases, with 4 bases remaining between them. The CDR3 is 14 amino acids.

At least ten counts were recorded for this clonotype. This chain connects TRBV11-1 to TRBJ2-3; a possible D gene is TRBD2 (5 bases). The CDR3 totals 15 residues. V was cut by 1 base and J by 0 bases, with 8 bases left in between. Germline CDR1 is SGHAT and CDR2 is FQDESV (reference sequence). The CDR3 sequence is CASSLGAASTDTQYF. DNA of the CDR3: TGTGCCAGCAGCTTAGGAGCGGCTAGCACAGATACGCAGTATTTT.

This chain uses TRBV15 with TRBJ1-1; TRBD1 is a possible D gene (5 bases). Trimming took 0 bases from V and 6 from J, leaving 11 bases between them. Germline V gene lookup returns CDR1 LNHNV and CDR2 YYDKDF (reference sequence). CDR3 size: 14 residues. The DNA for the CDR3 is TGTGCCACCAGCAGAGATCGGGGCTGGTCTGAAGCTTTCTTT. Residues: CATSRDRGWSEAFF.

CDR3 amino acids: CATSFWGAYNEQFF. The CDR3 bases are TGTGCCACCAGCTTCTGGGGTGCCTACAATGAGCAGTTCTTC. The chain recombines TRBV15 with TRBJ2-1; D call uncertain. This CDR3 is built from 14 residues. Germline V gene data show CDR1 as LNHNV and CDR2 as YYDKDF (reference sequence). Deletions cut 5 bases from V and 2 bases from J, with 10 bases between. Looking up the rest from reference TRBV15 and TRBJ2-1 gives the full variable domain: DAMVIQNPRYQVTQFGKPVTLSCSQTLNHNVMYWYQQKSSQAPKLLFHYYDKDFNNEADTPDNFQSRRPNTSFCFLDIRSPGLGDTAMYLCATSFWGAYNEQFFGPGTRLTVL.

This clonotype was recorded at least ten times. J is TRBJ2-7 and V is TRBV7-9, with 14 bases matching TRBD2. J lost 5 bases, V lost 5 bases, and 8 bases had no gene match. The CDR3 has 16 residues. Germline lookup yields CDR1 SEHNR and CDR2 FQNEAQ (reference sequence). This chain's CDR3 is CASSPGTSGRSNEQYF. CDR3 nucleotide sequence: TGTGCCAGCAGCCCGGGGACTAGCGGGAGATCCAACGAGCAGTACTTC.

The rearrangement links TRBV10-3 to TRBJ1-1; D perhaps matches TRBD1 (6 bases). The V end lost 6 bases, the J end lost 6 bases, and 14 bases lay between the germline ends. Germline assignment: CDR1 ENHRY and CDR2 SYGVKD. The CDR3 loop spans 13 amino acids. The CDR3 spells CAIRETGSSEAFF. The CDR3 region has the DNA TGTGCCATCAGGGAGACAGGCTCATCTGAAGCTTTCTTT.

In its sample, this clonotype was seen many times. The V call is TRBV6-1, the J call TRBJ1-6; the D is unclear. Germline-derived CDR1 and CDR2 are MNHNS and SASEGT. This CDR3 has 15 residues. Trimming cost V 5 bases and J 7 bases, with 15 bases left between them. DNA of the CDR3: TGTGCCAGCAGTCCCCGAGAAGATCCAAATTCACCCCTCCACTTT. Translating gives CASSPREDPNSPLHF.

The chain recombines TRBV27 with TRBJ1-2; weak D call: TRBD1 (5 bases). This CDR3 region has 15 residues. Deletions cut 4 bases from V and 6 bases from J, with 18 bases between. CDR1 and CDR2 from the germline V gene are MNHEY and SMNVEV (reference sequence). CDR3 nucleotides: TGTGCCAGCAGTTCCGGGGCGTTCCACCGCGATGGCTACACCTTC. It yields the protein CASSSGAFHRDGYTF.

V usage is TRBV10-3 and J usage is TRBJ1-6, with D tentatively TRBD1 (6 bases). This CDR3 is built from 13 residues. The V end was cut by 10 bases, the J end by 7 bases, with 14 bases between. Germline V lookup: CDR1 ENHRY, CDR2 SYGVKD. CDR3 in amino acids: CASGWGANSPLHF. CDR3 nucleotides: TGTGCCAGCGGGTGGGGGGCGAATTCACCCCTCCACTTT.

The rearrangement joins TRBV15 to TRBJ1-1, with unresolved D. The CDR3 length is 15 residues. Trimming stripped 1 base from V and 1 base from J, with 10 bases between. Germline CDR1 LNHNV, CDR2 YYDKDF (reference sequence). CDR3 region: CATSRGSTPNTEAFF. In DNA form, the CDR3 reads TGTGCCACCAGCAGAGGCTCCACCCCGAACACTGAAGCTTTCTTT.

This clonotype came up many times. J is TRBJ2-6 and V is TRBV19, with D unresolved. V lost 5 bases to trimming and J lost 4 bases, with 12 bases between them. Germline V gives CDR1 LNHDA, CDR2 SQIVND (reference sequence). The CDR3 contains 15 residues. CDR3 protein: CASSSGSSGANVLTF. The CDR3 DNA reads TGTGCCAGTAGTTCTGGTAGTTCGGGGGCCAACGTCCTGACTTTC.

The chain recombines TRBV30 with TRBJ1-2, with 7 bases identical to TRBD1. The CDR3 is 13 residues long. V shed 5 bases and J 7 bases; nucleotides not matched to a gene: 10. Germline CDR1 reads GTSNPN; CDR2 reads SVGIG (reference sequence). The CDR3 sequence is CAWAYRGGGGYTF. The CDR3 bases are TGTGCCTGGGCCTACAGGGGAGGGGGTGGCTACACCTTC.

The table lists this clonotype with many counts. This chain joins TRBV30 and TRBJ2-7; TRBD2 might be the D (5 bases). Germline V gene sequence: CDR1 GTSNPN, CDR2 SVGIG (reference sequence). V shed 2 bases and J shed 3 bases, with 11 bases lying between them. This CDR3 is 13 amino acids long. DNA for the CDR3: TGTGCCTGGAGTCTACTACTAGGCTACGAGCAGTACTTC. Amino acid sequence: CAWSLLLGYEQYF.

The chain links TRBV2 to TRBJ2-7; 9 bases agree with TRBD1. The J segment lost 5 bases and the V segment lost 1 base, leaving 6 bases of the junction unmatched. From germline, CDR1 is SNHLY and CDR2 FYNNEI. The CDR3 spans 15 residues. The CDR3 reads CASSEVWDRDNEQYF. Written as DNA, the CDR3 is TGTGCCAGCAGTGAAGTTTGGGACAGGGACAACGAGCAGTACTTC.

Of note for this clonotype: Here the CDR3 omits its conserved ending phenylalanine or tryptophan, so a read error is the likely source. The genes are TRBV10-3 and TRBJ1-6, with no clear D. This CDR3 is 13 amino acids long. Germline values: CDR1 ENHRY, CDR2 SYGVKD. Trimming left V 8 bases short and J 0 bases short, with 5 bases between. The CDR3 DNA sequence: TGTGCCATCTCAAGCTCCTATAATTCACCCCTCCACCTT. This gives the protein CAISSSYNSPLHL.

Many counts were recorded for this clonotype. The chain is built from TRBV10-3 and TRBJ2-3; D possibly corresponds to TRBD2 (6 bases). V was pared by 11 bases and J by 1 base, with 16 bases between. This CDR3 spans 14 amino acids. Germline V gene sequence: CDR1 ENHRY, CDR2 SYGVKD. The CDR3 DNA sequence: TGTGCCTCCCATGCGGCGGGACGCACAGATACGCAGTATTTT. Protein product: CASHAAGRTDTQYF.

Concerning this clonotype: A much larger clone lies one base from this, so it may be a read error. The chain recombines TRBV7-3 with TRBJ1-1; no reliable D call. The V end lost 5 bases, the J end lost 4 bases, and 11 bases lay between the germline ends. The CDR3 has 13 residues. Germline values: CDR1 SGHTA, CDR2 FQGTGA. The CDR3 sequence: CASSQDAITEAFF. CDR3 DNA sequence: TGTGCCAGCAGCCAAGATGCCATCACTGAAGCTTTCTTT.

The V and J genes are TRBV7-9 and TRBJ1-3; D remains ambiguous. Trimming took off 5 bases at V and 8 bases at J, with 4 bases between the two ends. The germline V gene has CDR1 SEHNR and CDR2 FQNEAQ (reference sequence). The CDR3 sequence is 10 residues long. CDR3 sequence (DNA): TGTGCCAGCAGCCCCCACACCATATATTTT. Protein sequence: CASSPHTIYF.

In this sample, this clonotype turned up a few times. The chain combines TRBV2 with TRBJ1-1; D remains unclear. Trimming took off 6 bases at V and 0 bases at J, with 8 bases between the two ends. The CDR3 consists of 13 residues. Germline loops: CDR1 SNHLY, CDR2 FYNNEI. The CDR3 DNA is TGTGCCAGCAGGGATGGGATGAACACTGAAGCTTTCTTT. It codes for CASRDGMNTEAFF. The entire variable domain, with the rest obtained from reference TRBV2 and TRBJ1-1, is as follows: EPEVTQTPSHQVTQMGQEVILRCVPISNHLYFYWYRQILGQKVEFLVSFYNNEISEKSEIFDDQFSVERPDGSNFTLKIRSTKLEDSAMYFCASRDGMNTEAFFGQGTRLTVV.

The rearrangement uses TRBV6-2 or TRBV6-3 and TRBJ1-2; D gene ambiguous. Germline lookup yields CDR1 MNHEY and CDR2 SVGEGT. V was trimmed by 7 bases and J by 3 bases, leaving 15 bases between them. The CDR3 contains 14 residues. Here the CDR3 reads CASTTREGDYGYTF. The CDR3 DNA reads TGTGCCAGCACCACAAGGGAGGGTGACTATGGCTACACCTTC.

This clonotype occurred a few times. Mismatch with germline at one junction end may stem from a read error. The chain joins TRBV25-1 to TRBJ1-6; weak D call: TRBD1 (5 bases). Germline lookup yields CDR1 MGHDK and CDR2 SYGVNS. CDR3 length equals 13 residues. CDR3 sequence (DNA): TGTGCCAGCAGTGAATCCAGGGAGGACGAGCAGTACTTT. Its protein product is CASSESREDEQYF.

This clonotype showed up many times. J is TRBJ2-7 and V is TRBV2, with D possibly TRBD1 on 5 matching bases. Trimming cost V 2 bases and J 2 bases, with 13 bases left between them. The germline CDR1 and CDR2 sequences are SNHLY and FYNNEI. The CDR3 sequence is 15 residues long. The CDR3 DNA sequence: TGTGCCAGCAGTGAACAGGACATGCCTCCCTACGAGCAGTACTTC. Residues: CASSEQDMPPYEQYF.

This clonotype appeared a single time. This chain uses TRBV5-6 with TRBJ1-4, with unresolved D. Germline CDR1 reads SGHDT; CDR2 reads YYEEEE. Trimming cost V 4 bases and J 8 bases, with 18 bases left between them. CDR3 length: 15 amino acids. As DNA, the CDR3 is TGTGCCAGCAGCCTACCGGACTCCATGGGCGAAAAACTGTTTTTT. Translation: CASSLPDSMGEKLFF.

This clonotype was seen repeatedly, ten times or more. The rearrangement joins TRBV7-3 to TRBJ1-1; the D is unclear. CDR1 is SGHTA and CDR2 is FQGTGA in the germline V gene. This CDR3 is built from 13 residues. Trimming removed 5 bases at V and 6 bases at J, with 13 bases between. CDR3 residues: CASSHEPGAEAFF. As DNA, the CDR3 is TGTGCCAGCAGCCACGAGCCCGGAGCTGAAGCTTTCTTT.

The chain carries TRBV7-9 and TRBJ1-1, with 9 bases aligning to TRBD1. This CDR3 contains 15 residues. V lost 5 bases and J lost 3; bases outside the gene matches: 7. CDR1 and CDR2 from the germline V gene are SEHNR and FQNEAQ (reference sequence). CDR3 DNA: TGTGCCAGCAGCCCGTACCGGGACAGGGACACTGAAGCTTTCTTT. It encodes CASSPYRDRDTEAFF.

This clonotype was detected many times. CDR3 nucleotides: TGCGCCAGCAGCTTGGACAGGGTCCCCTACAATGAGCAGTTCTTC. It specifies CASSLDRVPYNEQFF. The chain couples TRBV5-1 to TRBJ2-1, with a possible D match to TRBD1 (6 bases). The V end was cut by 0 bases, the J end by 2 bases, with 9 bases between. Looked up from germline, CDR1 is SGHRS and CDR2 is YFSETQ. The CDR3 is 15 amino acids.